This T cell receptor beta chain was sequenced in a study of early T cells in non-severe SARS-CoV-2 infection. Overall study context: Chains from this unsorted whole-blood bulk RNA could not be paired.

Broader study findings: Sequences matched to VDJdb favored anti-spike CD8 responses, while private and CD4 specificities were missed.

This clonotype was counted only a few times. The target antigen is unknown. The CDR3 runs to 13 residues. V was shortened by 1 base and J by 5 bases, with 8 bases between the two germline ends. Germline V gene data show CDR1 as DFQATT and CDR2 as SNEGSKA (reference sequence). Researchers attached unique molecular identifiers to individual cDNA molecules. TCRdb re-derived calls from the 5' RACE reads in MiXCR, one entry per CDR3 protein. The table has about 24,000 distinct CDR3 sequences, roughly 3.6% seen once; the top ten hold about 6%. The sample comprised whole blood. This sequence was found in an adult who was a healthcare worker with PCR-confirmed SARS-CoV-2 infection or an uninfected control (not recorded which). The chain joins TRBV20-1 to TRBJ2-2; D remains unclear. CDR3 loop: CSARVYSTGELFF. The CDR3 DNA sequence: TGCAGTGCTAGAGTCTACTCGACCGGGGAGCTGTTTTTT.